The 10 T cell receptor beta chains listed next were all sequenced from one sample in a study of T cell repertoires in cytomegalovirus infection. Via MiXCR, TCRdb re-called the reads, giving one row per CDR3 protein. Seen here are roughly 110,000 distinct CDR3 sequences, about 33% observed once, and the top ten hold 41%. These receptors' targets are unknown. The sample here was CD8+ T cells from cultured PBMCs, taken from culture after CMV antigen stimulation. These receptors were obtained from a human donor in good health (CMV status not recorded). Some clones in this sample may be carry-over from other donors' samples.

This clonotype occurred a few times. This sequence joins TRBV11-2 and TRBJ2-4, with D possibly being TRBD2 (5 bases). Germline assignment: CDR1 SGHAT and CDR2 FQNNGV. The CDR3 covers 15 residues. V was cut by 1 base and J by 8 bases, with 15 bases left in between. This CDR3 reads CASSLAGVVGDIQYF. CDR3 DNA sequence: TGTGCCAGCAGCTTAGCCGGAGTGGTCGGGGACATTCAGTACTTC.

This clonotype was observed a few times. The chain couples TRBV25-1 to TRBJ1-2; D unresolved. The CDR3 has 11 residues. V gave up 10 bases and J gave up 4 bases, with 10 bases separating them. The germline V gene has CDR1 MGHDK and CDR2 SYGVNS. The CDR3 region has the DNA TGTGCCACCGGACGCGGCTATGGCTACACCTTC. Translated: CATGRGYGYTF.

V and J are TRBV6-1 and TRBJ2-7, with 7 bases matching TRBD1. This CDR3 has 15 residues. The ends lost 7 bases at V and 1 base at J; junction bases unmatched: 10. CDR1 is MNHNS and CDR2 is SASEGT in the germline V gene. In DNA, the CDR3 is TGTGCCAGCAACGGACAGGCGGGCGGTTCCTACGAGCAGTACTTC. Encoded protein: CASNGQAGGSYEQYF.

The genes are TRBV6-1 and TRBJ2-3, with no clear D. From germline, CDR1 is MNHNS and CDR2 SASEGT. This CDR3 has 12 residues. Trimming took 5 bases from V and 5 from J, leaving 8 bases between them. The CDR3 sequence: CASSLDVDTQYF. The CDR3 DNA reads TGTGCCAGCAGTTTAGACGTAGATACGCAGTATTTT.

The chain recombines TRBV9 with TRBJ2-3; perhaps TRBD1 as D (6 bases). CDR1 is SGDLS, CDR2 YYNGEE, per germline. There are 15 residues in the CDR3. V lost 0 bases to trimming and J lost 2 bases, with 10 bases between them. CDR3 nucleotides: TGTGCCAGCAGCGTAGCGTGGGGGCCCACAGATACGCAGTATTTT. It encodes CASSVAWGPTDTQYF.

In its sample, this clonotype was seen a few times. The gene calls are TRBV19 and TRBJ1-2, with 8 bases lining up with TRBD1. This CDR3 is built from 15 residues. With V trimmed by 3 bases and J by 1 base, 4 bases remained unmatched. Per the germline V gene, CDR1 is LNHDA and CDR2 is SQIVND (reference sequence). CDR3 nucleotide sequence: TGTGCCAGTAGTATCGCAGGGGGCGATAACTATGGCTACACCTTC. Its protein is CASSIAGGDNYGYTF.

This rearrangement joins TRBV12-3 or TRBV12-4 to TRBJ2-3, with D maybe TRBD2 (6 bases). The CDR3 is 15 amino acids. Trimming cost V 5 bases and J 6 bases, with 18 bases left between them. The CDR3 DNA reads as TGTGCCAGCAGTCAAACGGGACTCCTGGGGGATACGCAGTATTTT. Translated: CASSQTGLLGDTQYF.

There are a few counts of this clonotype. The rearrangement joins TRBV7-6 to TRBJ2-2; D is perhaps TRBD1 or TRBD2 (5 bases each). The germline V gene has CDR1 SGHVS and CDR2 FNYEAQ. The CDR3 covers 15 residues. V gave up 3 bases and J gave up 7 bases, with 15 bases separating them. CDR3: CASSLSRERSGELFF. The CDR3 DNA is TGTGCCAGCAGCTTGTCCAGGGAGAGGAGCGGGGAGCTGTTTTTT.

The CDR3: CASSQIGTSAYTGELFF. The CDR3, as DNA: TGTGCCAGCTCACAGATTGGGACTAGCGCCTACACCGGGGAGCTGTTTTTT. The chain uses TRBV18 and TRBJ2-2; 10 bases align to TRBD2. The J segment lost 3 bases and the V segment lost 4 bases, leaving 8 bases of the junction unmatched. The CDR3 loop spans 17 amino acids. Germline lookup yields CDR1 KGHSH and CDR2 LQKENI.

In its sample, this clonotype was seen once. This sequence joins TRBV20-1 and TRBJ2-7, with D maybe TRBD1 (6 bases). V lost 4 bases and J lost 3, with 19 bases in between. This CDR3 contains 15 residues. The V gene's germline CDR1 is DFQATT and CDR2 SNEGSKA (reference sequence). The CDR3 nucleotides are TGCAGTGCTACTTCAGCGGACAGATCCTACTACGAGCAGTACTTC. It encodes CSATSADRSYYEQYF.